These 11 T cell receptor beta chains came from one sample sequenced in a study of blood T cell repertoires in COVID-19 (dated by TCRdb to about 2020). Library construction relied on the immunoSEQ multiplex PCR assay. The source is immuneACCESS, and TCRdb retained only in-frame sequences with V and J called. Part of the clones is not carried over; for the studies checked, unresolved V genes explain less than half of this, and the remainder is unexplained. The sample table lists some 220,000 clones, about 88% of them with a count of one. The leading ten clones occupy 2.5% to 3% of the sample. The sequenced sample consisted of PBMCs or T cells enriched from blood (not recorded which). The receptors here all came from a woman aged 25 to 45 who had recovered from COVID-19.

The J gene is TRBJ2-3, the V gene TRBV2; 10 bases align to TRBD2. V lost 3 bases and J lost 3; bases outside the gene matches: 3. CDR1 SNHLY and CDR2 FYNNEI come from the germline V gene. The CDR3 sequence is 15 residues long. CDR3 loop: CASSDPSGGTDTQYF. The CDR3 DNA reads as TGTGCCAGCAGTGACCCTAGCGGGGGTACAGATACGCAGTATTTT.

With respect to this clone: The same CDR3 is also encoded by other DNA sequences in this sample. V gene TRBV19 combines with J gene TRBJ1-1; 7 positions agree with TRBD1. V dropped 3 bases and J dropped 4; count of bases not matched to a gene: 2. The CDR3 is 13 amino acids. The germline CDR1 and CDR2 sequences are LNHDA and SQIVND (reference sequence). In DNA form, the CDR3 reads TGTGCCAGTAGTATCACAGGGGTCACTGAAGCTTTCTTT. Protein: CASSITGVTEAFF.

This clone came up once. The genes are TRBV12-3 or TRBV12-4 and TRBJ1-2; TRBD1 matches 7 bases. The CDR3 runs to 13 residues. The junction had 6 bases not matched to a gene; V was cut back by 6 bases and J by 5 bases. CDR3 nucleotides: TGTGCCAGCAGCCATGACAGGGTTTATGGCTACACCTTC. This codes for CASSHDRVYGYTF.

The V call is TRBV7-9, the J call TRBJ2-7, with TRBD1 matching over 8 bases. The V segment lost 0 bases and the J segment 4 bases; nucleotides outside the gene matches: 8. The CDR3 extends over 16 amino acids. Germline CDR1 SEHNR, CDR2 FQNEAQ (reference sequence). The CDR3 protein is CASSLARPNRGYEQYF. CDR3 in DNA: TGTGCCAGCAGCTTAGCTAGACCTAACAGGGGGTACGAGCAGTACTTC.

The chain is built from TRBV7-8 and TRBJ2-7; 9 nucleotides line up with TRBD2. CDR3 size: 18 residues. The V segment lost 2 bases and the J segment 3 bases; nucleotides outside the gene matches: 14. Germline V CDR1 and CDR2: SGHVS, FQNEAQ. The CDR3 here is CASSLKVAGAPLYYEQYF. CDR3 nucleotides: TGTGCCAGCAGCTTAAAGGTAGCGGGGGCCCCCCTTTACTACGAGCAGTACTTC.

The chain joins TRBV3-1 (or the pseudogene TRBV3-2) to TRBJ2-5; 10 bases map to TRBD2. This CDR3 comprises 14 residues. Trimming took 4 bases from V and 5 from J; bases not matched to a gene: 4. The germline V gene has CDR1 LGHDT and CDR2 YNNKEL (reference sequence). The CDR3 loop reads CASSRGTSVETQYF. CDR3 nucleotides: TGTGCCAGCAGCCGAGGGACTAGCGTTGAGACCCAGTACTTC.

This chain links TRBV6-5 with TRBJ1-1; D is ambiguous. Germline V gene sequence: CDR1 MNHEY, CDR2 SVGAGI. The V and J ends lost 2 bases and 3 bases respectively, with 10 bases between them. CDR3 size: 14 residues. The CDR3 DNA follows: TGTGCCAGCAGTTACCGACTCCTGCACACTGAAGCTTTCTTT. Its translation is CASSYRLLHTEAFF.

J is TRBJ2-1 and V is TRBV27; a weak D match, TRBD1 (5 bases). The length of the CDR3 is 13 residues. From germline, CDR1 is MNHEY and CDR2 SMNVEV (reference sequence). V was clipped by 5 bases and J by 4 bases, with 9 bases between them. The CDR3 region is CASSRGSYNEQFF. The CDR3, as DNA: TGTGCCAGCAGTAGGGGCAGTTACAATGAGCAGTTCTTC.

The CDR3 is CASRPGTGYSNQPQHF. In DNA form, the CDR3 reads TGCGCCAGCAGACCCGGTACGGGGTATAGCAATCAGCCCCAGCATTTT. The genes are TRBV10-2 and TRBJ1-5; D not certain. The V end lost 6 bases, the J end lost 0 bases, and 15 bases lay between the germline ends. This CDR3 is built from 16 residues. The germline CDR1 and CDR2 sequences are WSHSY and SAAADI.

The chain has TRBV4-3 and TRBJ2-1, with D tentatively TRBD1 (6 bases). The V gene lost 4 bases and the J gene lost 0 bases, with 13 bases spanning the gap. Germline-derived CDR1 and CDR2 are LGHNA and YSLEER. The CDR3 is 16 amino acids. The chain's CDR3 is CASSPRGDYSYNEQFF. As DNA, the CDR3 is TGCGCCAGCAGCCCCAGGGGAGACTACTCCTACAATGAGCAGTTCTTC.

The CDR3 here is CASIRFGQGHGYTF. CDR3 in DNA: TGTGCCAGCATTAGATTTGGACAGGGGCATGGCTACACCTTC. The rearrangement links TRBV5-4 to TRBJ1-2; 9 bases align to TRBD1. The trim removed 6 bases at V and 6 bases at J, leaving 9 bases unmatched. The CDR3 is made up of 14 amino acids. Germline V gives CDR1 SGHNT, CDR2 YYREEE (reference sequence).